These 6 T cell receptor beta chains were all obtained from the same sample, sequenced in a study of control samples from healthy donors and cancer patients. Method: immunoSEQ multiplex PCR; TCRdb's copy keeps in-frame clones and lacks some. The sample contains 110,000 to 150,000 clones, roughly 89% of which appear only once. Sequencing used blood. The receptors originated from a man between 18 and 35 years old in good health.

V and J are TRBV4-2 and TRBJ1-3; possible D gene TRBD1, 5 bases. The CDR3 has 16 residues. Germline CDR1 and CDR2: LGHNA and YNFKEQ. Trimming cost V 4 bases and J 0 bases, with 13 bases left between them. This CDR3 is CASSPMGPGSGNTIYF. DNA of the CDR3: TGTGCCAGCAGCCCCATGGGACCTGGCTCTGGAAACACCATATATTTT.

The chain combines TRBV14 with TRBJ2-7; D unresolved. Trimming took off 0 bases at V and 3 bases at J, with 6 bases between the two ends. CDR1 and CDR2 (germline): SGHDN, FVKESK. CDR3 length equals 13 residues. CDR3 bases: TGTGCCAGCAGCCAAGATAATAACTACGAGCAGTACTTC. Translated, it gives CASSQDNNYEQYF.

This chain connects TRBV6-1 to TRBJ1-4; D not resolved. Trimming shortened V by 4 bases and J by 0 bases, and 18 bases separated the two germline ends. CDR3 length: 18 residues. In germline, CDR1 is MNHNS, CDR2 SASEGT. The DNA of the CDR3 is TGTGCCAGCAGTGTACCTTGGGCAGCCACTGCAACTAATGAAAAACTGTTTTTT. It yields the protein CASSVPWAATATNEKLFF.

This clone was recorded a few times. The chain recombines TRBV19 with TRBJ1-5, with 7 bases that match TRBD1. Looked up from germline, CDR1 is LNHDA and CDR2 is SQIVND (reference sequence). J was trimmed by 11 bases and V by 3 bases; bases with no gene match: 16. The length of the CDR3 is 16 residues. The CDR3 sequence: CASSMRQGHIHTAQHF. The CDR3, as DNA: TGTGCCAGTAGTATGCGACAGGGACACATCCATACAGCCCAGCATTTT.

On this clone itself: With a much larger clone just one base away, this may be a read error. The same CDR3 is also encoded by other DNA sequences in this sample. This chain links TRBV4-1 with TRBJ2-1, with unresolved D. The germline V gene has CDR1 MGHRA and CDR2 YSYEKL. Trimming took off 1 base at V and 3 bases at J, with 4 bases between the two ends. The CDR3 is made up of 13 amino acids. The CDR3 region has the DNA TGCGCCAGCAGCCAAGCCTACTACAATGAGCAGTTCTTC. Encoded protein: CASSQAYYNEQFF.

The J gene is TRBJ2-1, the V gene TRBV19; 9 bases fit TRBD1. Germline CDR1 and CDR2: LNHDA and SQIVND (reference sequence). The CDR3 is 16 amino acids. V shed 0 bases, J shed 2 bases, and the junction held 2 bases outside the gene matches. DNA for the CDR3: TGTGCCAGTAGTATAGAGGACAGGGGCCCCTACAATGAGCAGTTCTTC. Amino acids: CASSIEDRGPYNEQFF.